The next 12 T cell receptor beta chains were all read from a single sample in a study of cytomegalovirus exposure and HLA in healthy donors. In the PCR, 60 Vbeta and 13 Jbeta primers were used. The data were produced by immunoSEQ multiplex PCR, yet TCRdb's version contains in-frame clones alone and is incomplete. The sample lists 99,000 or so clones, over 60% occurring once. The sample taken for sequencing was PBMCs. These TCRs come from a man in his 60s in good health and CMV-seropositive.

The CDR3 loop reads CAIVQGYGYTF. The CDR3, as DNA: TGTGCCATAGTACAGGGCTATGGCTACACCTTC. The chain uses TRBV28 and TRBJ1-2, with a tentative D call TRBD1 (6 bases). This CDR3 has 11 residues. V lost 10 bases and J lost 4, with 10 bases in between. Germline V gene sequence: CDR1 MDHEN, CDR2 SYDVKM.

The chain links TRBV5-1 to TRBJ2-5; TRBD2 might be the D (6 bases). Looked up from germline, CDR1 is SGHRS and CDR2 is YFSETQ. This CDR3 is 13 amino acids long. The V end lost 4 bases, the J end lost 5 bases, and 12 bases lay between the germline ends. CDR3 protein: CASSAGWRETQYF. The CDR3 nucleotides are TGCGCCAGCAGCGCGGGGTGGAGGGAGACCCAGTACTTC.

The chain employs TRBV9 and TRBJ2-1; TRBD2 might be the D (6 bases). The V gene's germline CDR1 is SGDLS and CDR2 YYNGEE. The CDR3 totals 14 residues. V was shortened by 5 bases and J by 4 bases, with 13 bases between the two germline ends. CDR3 in amino acids: CASSGDWEYNEQFF. DNA for the CDR3: TGTGCCAGCAGTGGGGACTGGGAATACAATGAGCAGTTCTTC.

A note on this clone: A junction end diverges from the germline sequence, so it may reflect a read error. The genes are TRBV15 and TRBJ2-7; D is ambiguous. This CDR3 comprises 13 residues. Germline lookup yields CDR1 LNHNV and CDR2 YYDKDF (reference sequence). The CDR3 loop is CATSSGTPREQYF. DNA of the CDR3: TGTGCTACCAGCAGTGGCACACCTCGAGAGCAGTACTTC.

This chain connects TRBV6-6 to TRBJ1-1; D perhaps matches TRBD1 (5 bases). Germline CDR1 and CDR2: MNHNY and SVGAGI (reference sequence). The CDR3 loop spans 14 amino acids. The V end lost 3 bases, the J end lost 11 bases, and 19 bases lay between the germline ends. The CDR3 loop reads CASSYGQGRTSAFF. The CDR3 coding sequence is TGTGCCAGCAGTTATGGGCAGGGCCGCACCTCGGCTTTCTTT.

The chain employs TRBV23-1 and TRBJ2-7, with D uncertain. TRBV23-1 is noted as an ORF with a role that remains uncertain. Trimming shortened V by 2 bases and J by 1 base, and 6 bases separated the two germline ends. The CDR3 consists of 13 residues. The CDR3 reads CASSQRVSYEQYF. CDR3 bases: TGCGCCAGCAGTCAACGGGTGTCCTACGAGCAGTACTTC.

This CDR3 is CASSMQQGRPYEQYF. The CDR3 DNA reads as TGCGCCAGCAGCATGCAACAGGGGCGTCCCTACGAGCAGTACTTC. V gene TRBV5-1 combines with J gene TRBJ2-7; 7 bases align to TRBD1. V trimming: 4 bases; J trimming: 2 bases; junction bases outside the gene matches: 9. The germline V gene encodes CDR1 SGHRS and CDR2 YFSETQ. The CDR3 covers 15 residues.

This clone came up a few times. The V and J genes are TRBV5-6 and TRBJ2-7; D is ambiguous. CDR3 length: 12 residues. Germline V lookup: CDR1 SGHDT, CDR2 YYEEEE. Trimming removed 1 base at V and 6 bases at J, with 8 bases between. DNA for the CDR3: TGTGCCAGCAGCTTGTCCTATGGCGAGCAGTACTTC. Its translation is CASSLSYGEQYF.

The rearrangement uses TRBV21-1 and TRBJ2-7; TRBD2 was called by the table and not checked on the DNA. TRBV21-1 is reported as a pseudogene. The CDR3 is made up of 17 amino acids. This CDR3 is CASSKCWEEGSSYEQYF. The CDR3 nucleotides read TGTGCCAGCAGCAAATGTTGGGAGGAGGGGAGCTCCTACGAGCAGTACTTC.

The chain uses TRBV2 and TRBJ2-5; TRBD2 aligns across 11 bases. CDR3 length equals 15 residues. V was clipped by 7 bases and J by 1 base; unmatched bases: 5. The germline gives CDR1 SNHLY, CDR2 FYNNEI. The CDR3 sequence is CASNSGGGIQETQYF. Written as DNA, the CDR3 is TGTGCCAGCAATAGCGGGGGGGGGATCCAAGAGACCCAGTACTTC.

This chain uses TRBV6-5 with TRBJ1-4; D remains ambiguous. This CDR3 has 16 residues. Trimming pared 0 bases from V and 0 bases from J, leaving 8 bases between. Germline V gene data show CDR1 as MNHEY and CDR2 as SVGAGI. The CDR3 reads CASSYSMASTNEKLFF. The CDR3 region has the DNA TGTGCCAGCAGTTACTCGATGGCATCAACTAATGAAAAACTGTTTTTT.

This clone was observed a single time. The CDR3 loop is CASSSGQSNTGELFF. The CDR3 DNA is TGCGCCAGCAGCTCGGGACAATCGAACACCGGGGAGCTGTTTTTT. This chain links TRBV5-1 with TRBJ2-2, with D maybe TRBD1 (6 bases). The V gene's germline CDR1 is SGHRS and CDR2 YFSETQ. V was pared by 3 bases and J by 0 bases, with 9 bases between. CDR3 length: 15 residues.